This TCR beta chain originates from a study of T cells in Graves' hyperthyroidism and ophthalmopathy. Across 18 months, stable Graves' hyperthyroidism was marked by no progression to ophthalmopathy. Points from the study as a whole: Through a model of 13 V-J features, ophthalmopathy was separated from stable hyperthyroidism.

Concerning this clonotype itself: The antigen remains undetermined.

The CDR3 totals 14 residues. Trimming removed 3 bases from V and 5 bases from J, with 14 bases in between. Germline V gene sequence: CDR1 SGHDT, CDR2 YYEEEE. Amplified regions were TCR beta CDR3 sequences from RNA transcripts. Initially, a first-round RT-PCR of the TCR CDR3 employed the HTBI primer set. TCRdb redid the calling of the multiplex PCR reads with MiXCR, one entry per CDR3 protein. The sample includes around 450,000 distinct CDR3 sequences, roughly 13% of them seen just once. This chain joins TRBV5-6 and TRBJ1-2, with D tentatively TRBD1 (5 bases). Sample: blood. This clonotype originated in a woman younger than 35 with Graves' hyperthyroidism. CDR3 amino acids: CASSSLRGFYGYTF. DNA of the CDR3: TGTGCCAGCAGCTCTCTACGGGGGTTTTATGGCTACACCTTC.